A single sample is the source of the 24 T cell receptor beta chains below, sequenced in a study of blood T cell repertoires in COVID-19. Measured with immunoSEQ multiplex PCR; TCRdb has only the in-frame clones, and not every one. In the table there are hundreds of thousands of clones, more than 75% of which are singletons. Sequenced sample: peripheral blood. These TCRs come from a woman aged 55-70 years who had recovered from COVID-19.

In its sample, this clone was seen a few times. The identical CDR3 is also encoded by other nucleotide sequences in the sample. The chain is built from TRBV5-1 and TRBJ1-5; possible D gene TRBD1, 6 bases. The CDR3 sequence is 15 residues long. Germline loops: CDR1 SGHRS, CDR2 YFSETQ. V was pared by 4 bases and J by 1 base, with 12 bases between. The CDR3 is CASSPGTSSNQPQHF. As DNA, the CDR3 is TGCGCCAGCAGCCCTGGGACATCGAGCAATCAGCCCCAGCATTTT.

V is TRBV3-1 (or the pseudogene TRBV3-2) and J is TRBJ2-7, with 8 positions matching TRBD1. Trimming removed 1 base from V and 4 bases from J; junction bases left unmatched: 12. The CDR3 sequence is 17 residues long. Germline CDR1 is LGHDT and CDR2 is YNNKEL (reference sequence). As DNA, the CDR3 is TGTGCCAGCAGCCAAGTCGTTCGTCAGGGGGCGGGATACGAGCAGTACTTC. Its translation is CASSQVVRQGAGYEQYF.

The count of this clone is one. The V and J genes are TRBV4-1 and TRBJ2-1; possible D gene TRBD2, 6 bases. This CDR3 is 14 amino acids long. Germline V gene data show CDR1 as MGHRA and CDR2 as YSYEKL. The ends were cut back, 0 bases at V and 8 bases at J, with 11 bases in the middle. The chain's CDR3 is CASSQDWREYEQFF. The DNA of the CDR3 is TGCGCCAGCAGCCAAGATTGGAGGGAGTATGAGCAGTTCTTC.

The chain recombines TRBV11-2 with TRBJ1-1; 8 bases are shared with TRBD1. The CDR3 is 13 amino acids. J lost 7 bases, V lost 1 base, and 2 bases had no gene match. Germline V gives CDR1 SGHAT, CDR2 FQNNGV. This CDR3 reads CASSLGGTGEAFF. Written as DNA, the CDR3 is TGTGCCAGCAGCTTAGGGGGGACAGGTGAAGCTTTCTTT.

The gene calls are TRBV15 and TRBJ2-5, with a weak D call TRBD2 (6 bases). The CDR3 loop spans 12 amino acids. Germline-derived CDR1 and CDR2 are LNHNV and YYDKDF (reference sequence). V was cut by 1 base and J by 8 bases, with 8 bases left in between. Here the CDR3 DNA reads TGTGCCACCAGCAGAGGCGGGACTACCCAGTACTTC. This translates into CATSRGGTTQYF.

With respect to this clone: This CDR3 fails to terminate in the conserved phenylalanine or tryptophan, so it likely reflects a read error. The limits of the CDR3 on the DNA are not certain, so only TCRdb's listed CDR3 is given. The V and J genes are TRBV20-1 and TRBJ1-1; the table names TRBD1, a call not compared with the DNA. Germline V lookup: CDR1 DFQATT, CDR2 SNEGSKA (reference sequence). The CDR3 sequence runs 9 residues, both termini included. This CDR3 is CSARDAPQV.

The rearrangement links TRBV7-2 to TRBJ1-1; TRBD1 aligns across 7 bases. The CDR3 extends over 16 amino acids. Germline V gene sequence: CDR1 SGHTA, CDR2 FQGNSA. Losses at the gene ends were 5 bases for V and 3 bases for J; bases not matched to a gene: 12. This CDR3 is CASSRDRVRGDTEAFF. The CDR3 nucleotides read TGTGCCAGCAGCCGCGACAGGGTCCGCGGAGACACTGAAGCTTTCTTT.

The CDR3 loop is CASCRDRDEKLFF. CDR3 DNA: TGTGCCAGCTGCCGGGACAGGGACGAAAAACTGTTTTTT. V and J are TRBV9 and TRBJ1-4; 9 nucleotides match TRBD1. Trimming took 7 bases from V and 8 from J; bases not matched to a gene: 6. This CDR3 spans 13 amino acids. The germline V gene has CDR1 SGDLS and CDR2 YYNGEE. The full variable domain, completed using reference TRBV9 and TRBJ1-4, is DSGVTQTPKHLITATGQRVTLRCSPRSGDLSVYWYQQSLDQGLQFLIQYYNGEERAKGNILERFSAQQFPDLHSELNLSSLELGDSALYFCASCRDRDEKLFFGSGTQLSVL.

The chain employs TRBV27 and TRBJ2-7; TRBD2 might be the D (6 bases). V was shortened by 4 bases and J by 5 bases, with 18 bases between the two germline ends. This CDR3 is built from 15 residues. Per germline, CDR1 MNHEY and CDR2 SMNVEV (reference sequence). CDR3 nucleotide sequence: TGTGCCAGCAGTTGGGGAGTCCGCGGGGTAGACGAGCAGTACTTC. Amino acid sequence: CASSWGVRGVDEQYF.

Of note for this clone: Other DNA sequences within the sample encode an identical CDR3. The J gene is TRBJ1-1, the V gene TRBV19; D possibly corresponds to TRBD1 (5 bases). Germline V lookup: CDR1 LNHDA, CDR2 SQIVND (reference sequence). The CDR3 contains 13 residues. Trimming removed 4 bases at V and 2 bases at J, with 8 bases between. In DNA, the CDR3 is TGTGCCAGTAGTACACAGGTTAACACTGAAGCTTTCTTT. Its translation: CASSTQVNTEAFF. The entire variable domain, with the rest obtained from reference TRBV19 and TRBJ1-1, is as follows: DGGITQSPKYLFRKEGQNVTLSCEQNLNHDAMYWYRQDPGQGLRLIYYSQIVNDFQKGDIAEGYSVSREKKESFPLTVTSAQKNPTAFYLCASSTQVNTEAFFGQGTRLTVV.

V usage is TRBV5-6 and J usage is TRBJ2-7; 7 nucleotides line up with TRBD1. Germline lookup yields CDR1 SGHDT and CDR2 YYEEEE. The CDR3 spans 16 residues. Germline trimming cut 5 bases from V and 2 bases from J; bases unmatched to any gene: 13. The CDR3 sequence: CASRTLVRDRAYEQYF. CDR3 sequence (DNA): TGTGCCAGCAGAACCCTCGTACGGGACAGAGCCTACGAGCAGTACTTC.

The rearrangement uses TRBV5-1 and TRBJ2-3; 7 bases are shared with TRBD2. V lost 1 base, J lost 0 bases, and 2 bases stayed unmatched. The CDR3 is 15 amino acids. Per germline, CDR1 SGHRS and CDR2 YFSETQ. CDR3 loop: CASSLNGGSTDTQYF. CDR3 DNA: TGCGCCAGCAGCTTGAACGGGGGGAGCACAGATACGCAGTATTTT.

The V call is TRBV5-1, the J call TRBJ1-6; D ambiguous. Germline values: CDR1 SGHRS, CDR2 YFSETQ. This CDR3 contains 15 residues. Trimming cost V 0 bases and J 7 bases, with 11 bases left between them. CDR3 residues: CASSLAGVGNSPLHF. The CDR3 DNA reads TGCGCCAGCAGCTTGGCCGGGGTAGGGAATTCACCCCTCCACTTT.

The rearrangement links TRBV5-6 to TRBJ1-2; D is perhaps TRBD1 (6 bases). Per germline, CDR1 SGHDT and CDR2 YYEEEE. The V end lost 0 bases, the J end lost 5 bases, and 17 bases lay between the germline ends. The CDR3 contains 16 residues. The DNA for the CDR3 is TGTGCCAGCAGCTTGGGAGTACAGGGTATTGAGTATGGCTACACCTTC. This sequence encodes CASSLGVQGIEYGYTF.

J is TRBJ1-4 and V is TRBV4-3; TRBD1 matches 9 bases. In germline, CDR1 is LGHNA, CDR2 YSLEER. The ends lost 1 base at V and 6 bases at J; junction bases unmatched: 3. The CDR3 is 15 residues long. The CDR3 bases are TGCGCCAGCAGCCAAGCTGGGACAGGGTATGAAAAACTGTTTTTT. Amino acids: CASSQAGTGYEKLFF.

CDR3 coding DNA: TGTGCCAGCAAAGGTGGGCAGGCATATGGCTACACCTTC. This gives the protein CASKGGQAYGYTF. V usage is TRBV5-8 and J usage is TRBJ1-2; D unclear. Trimming took off 6 bases at V and 5 bases at J, with 14 bases between the two ends. CDR1 is SGHTS, CDR2 YDEGEE, per germline. This CDR3 region has 13 residues.

The chain links TRBV3-1 (or the pseudogene TRBV3-2) to TRBJ2-1; tentative D call: TRBD1 (6 bases). Per germline, CDR1 LGHDT and CDR2 YNNKEL (reference sequence). There are 13 residues in the CDR3. Between the trimmed V and J ends, which lost 4 bases and 7 bases, there was a span of 11 bases. The CDR3, as DNA: TGTGCCAGCAGCCGACAGGTCCCAAATGAGCAGTTCTTC. Its protein product is CASSRQVPNEQFF.

The genes are TRBV28 and TRBJ1-6, with 8 bases lining up with TRBD1. CDR1 is MDHEN, CDR2 SYDVKM, per germline. The V and J ends lost 6 bases and 9 bases, in that order; junction bases with no gene match: 7. The length of the CDR3 is 14 residues. CDR3 DNA: TGTGCCAGCAGAGACAGGGGCGTGCGTTCACCCCTCCACTTT. Translated, it gives CASRDRGVRSPLHF.

This clone showed up just a few times. The chain joins TRBV3-1 (or the pseudogene TRBV3-2) to TRBJ2-7; 11 nucleotides align to TRBD2. The length of the CDR3 is 15 residues. Trimming at V came to 3 bases and at J to 2 bases, leaving 3 bases not matched to a gene. Germline V gene lookup returns CDR1 LGHDT and CDR2 YNNKEL (reference sequence). The CDR3 DNA reads as TGTGCCAGCAGCCATACTAGCGGGGGTACCTACGAGCAGTACTTC. Residues: CASSHTSGGTYEQYF.

The chain is built from TRBV28 and TRBJ2-7, with TRBD1 matching over 10 bases. Germline trimming cut 4 bases from V and 2 bases from J; bases unmatched to any gene: 5. Germline V gene sequence: CDR1 MDHEN, CDR2 SYDVKM. This CDR3 contains 15 residues. In DNA form, the CDR3 reads TGTGCCAGCAGTTCACCGGGACAGGGGACCTACGAGCAGTACTTC. Protein: CASSSPGQGTYEQYF. The full variable domain, completed using reference TRBV28 and TRBJ2-7, is DVKVTQSSRYLVKRTGEKVFLECVQDMDHENMFWYRQDPGLGLRLIYFSYDVKMKEKGDIPEGYSVSREKKERFSLILESASTNQTSMYLCASSSPGQGTYEQYFGPGTRLTVT.

The genes are TRBV28 and TRBJ2-7; 7 positions match TRBD1. Per the germline V gene, CDR1 is MDHEN and CDR2 is SYDVKM. V shed 5 bases, J shed 0 bases, and the junction held 7 bases outside the gene matches. This CDR3 has 15 amino acids. DNA of the CDR3: TGTGCCAGCAGTGATCGGACAGGAAGCTCCTACGAGCAGTACTTC. Its protein is CASSDRTGSSYEQYF.

In its sample, this clone was seen once. The gene calls are TRBV7-9 and TRBJ2-2, with a weak D call TRBD2 (5 bases). Looked up from germline, CDR1 is SEHNR and CDR2 is FQNEAQ (reference sequence). This CDR3 has 13 residues. The V and J ends lost 7 bases and 2 bases respectively, with 8 bases between them. CDR3 protein: CASTRLNTGELFF. The CDR3, as DNA: TGTGCCAGCACCAGACTAAACACCGGGGAGCTGTTTTTT.

The V and J genes are TRBV5-1 and TRBJ2-3, with a weak D call TRBD2 (5 bases). The length of the CDR3 is 14 residues. Germline values: CDR1 SGHRS, CDR2 YFSETQ. Trimming took off 0 bases at V and 3 bases at J, with 8 bases between the two ends. In DNA form, the CDR3 reads TGCGCCAGCAGCTTGGGATCGGGGACAGATACGCAGTATTTT. Protein product: CASSLGSGTDTQYF.

The CDR3 reads CASSPNPGDGQYF. The CDR3 DNA reads as TGTGCCAGCAGCCCAAACCCAGGGGACGGGCAGTACTTC. This chain uses TRBV6-2 or TRBV6-3 with TRBJ2-7; the D gene is possibly TRBD1 (6 bases). Per germline, CDR1 MNHEY and CDR2 SVGEGT. Between the trimmed V and J ends, which lost 6 bases and 9 bases, there was a span of 18 bases. The CDR3 loop spans 13 amino acids.